These 5 T cell receptor beta chains were all obtained from the same sample, sequenced in a study of blood T cell repertoires in COVID-19. Method: immunoSEQ multiplex PCR; TCRdb's copy keeps in-frame clones and lacks some. Of over 100,000 clones in the sample, around 89% were seen once. The sample consisted of peripheral blood. These receptors were obtained from a human donor with acute or convalescent COVID-19. The donor label of this sample is uncertain.

The genes are TRBV6-5 and TRBJ2-5; D may be TRBD2 (6 bases). Germline V CDR1 and CDR2: MNHEY, SVGAGI. The CDR3 extends over 12 amino acids. Trimming cost V 8 bases and J 3 bases, with 10 bases left between them. As DNA, the CDR3 is TGTGCCAGCGGGGAGGTAAAAGAGACCCAGTACTTC. This translates into CASGEVKETQYF.

V gene TRBV19 combines with J gene TRBJ2-1; 7 nucleotides line up with TRBD2. The trim removed 5 bases at V and 10 bases at J, leaving 23 bases unmatched. The CDR3 extends over 18 amino acids. Germline V CDR1 and CDR2: LNHDA, SQIVND (reference sequence). The CDR3 loop reads CASSPLPAGTTLAPEQFF. CDR3 DNA sequence: TGTGCCAGTAGTCCTCTTCCCGCCGGGACTACGTTGGCCCCAGAGCAGTTCTTC.

The chain has TRBV7-2 and TRBJ2-2; D remains unclear. The germline gives CDR1 SGHTA, CDR2 FQGNSA. The CDR3 runs to 13 residues. V was cut by 5 bases and J by 7 bases, with 11 bases left in between. In DNA, the CDR3 is TGTGCCAGCAGCCTCCTAACTGACGGGGAGCTGTTTTTT. Protein: CASSLLTDGELFF.

The chain combines TRBV19 with TRBJ1-6; the match to TRBD1 covers 7 bases. The J segment lost 8 bases and the V segment lost 5 bases, leaving 3 bases of the junction unmatched. The CDR3 contains 13 residues. From germline, CDR1 is LNHDA and CDR2 SQIVND (reference sequence). Here the CDR3 DNA reads TGTGCCAGTAGTGGACAGGTGGATTCACCCCTCCACTTT. Its protein is CASSGQVDSPLHF.

V and J are TRBV11-2 and TRBJ2-2; 13 nucleotides line up with TRBD2. This CDR3 region has 17 residues. V lost 4 bases, J lost 4 bases, and 6 bases stayed unmatched. Germline V gene sequence: CDR1 SGHAT, CDR2 FQNNGV. The CDR3 nucleotides read TGTGCCAGCAGCTCCGGACTAGCGGGAGATGGCACCGGGGAGCTGTTTTTT. Its translation is CASSSGLAGDGTGELFF.